This passage covers 5 T cell receptor beta chains from one sample sequenced in a study (dated by TCRdb to the mid-2010s). Receptor amplification or capture employed 5' RACE. These reads were obtained on an Illumina MiSeq. The raw public reads went through TCRdb reprocessing: fastp at Q25, MiXCR clone calling, in-frame beta chains kept. Every entry covers one CDR3 protein and lists the most common genes and DNA from its rows. The sample table contains 9,000 to 13,000 distinct CDR3 sequences; only one count was recorded for around 52% of them. Clones ranked in the top ten supply roughly 12% of the sample. The sequencing sample was made of tumor-infiltrating naive CD4+ T cells sorted from the breast tumor. The meaning of the sample's cell subset or site label: naive CD4+ T cells, CD4+CD45RA+CD25-. These receptors were taken from a female donor with breast cancer.

DNA for the CDR3: TGTGCCTGGACCAGGACAGGGGGTAGGTTCACTGAAGCTTTCTTT. This sequence encodes CAWTRTGGRFTEAFF. The chain carries TRBV30 and TRBJ1-1; 10 bases match TRBD1. Trimming took 4 bases from V and 4 from J; bases not matched to a gene: 9. The V gene's germline CDR1 is GTSNPN and CDR2 SVGIG (reference sequence). The CDR3 is 15 residues long. Variable domain in full (rest from reference TRBV30 and TRBJ1-1): SQTIHQWPATLVQPVGSPLSLECTVEGTSNPNLYWYRQAAGRGLQLLFYSVGIGQISSEVPQNLSASRPQDRQFILSSKKLLLSDSGFYLCAWTRTGGRFTEAFFGQGTRLTVV.

This clonotype was seen more than once but under ten times. J is TRBJ2-3 and V is TRBV7-2; 7 bases are shared with TRBD2. Germline CDR1 and CDR2: SGHTA and FQGNSA. J lost 2 bases, V lost 2 bases, and 1 base had no gene match. CDR3 length: 14 amino acids. The CDR3 nucleotides read TGTGCCAGCAGCTTAAGCGGGGCCACAGATACGCAGTATTTT. It yields the protein CASSLSGATDTQYF.

With regard to this clonotype: The conserved phenylalanine or tryptophan is not found at the CDR3 terminus, so this likely reflects a read error. It is unclear where the CDR3 begins or ends on the DNA, so no DNA is shown, and the CDR3 is as TCRdb lists it. The chain carries TRBV9 and TRBJ1-1; the table assigns TRBD1, which was not confirmed against the DNA. From its first to its last residue, the CDR3 has 11 amino acids. The V gene's germline CDR1 is SGDLS and CDR2 YYNGEE. CDR3 amino acids: CASSGGQGTFS.

The chain uses TRBV10-3 and TRBJ2-7; D is possibly TRBD2 (5 bases). This CDR3 region has 13 residues. Germline V gene lookup returns CDR1 ENHRY and CDR2 SYGVKD. V gave up 10 bases and J gave up 5 bases, with 18 bases separating them. CDR3: CASRSSAADEQYF. The CDR3 DNA sequence: TGTGCCAGCCGAAGTTCAGCGGCCGACGAGCAGTACTTC.

The J gene is TRBJ1-3, the V gene TRBV12-3 or TRBV12-4, with a possible D match to TRBD1 (5 bases). The CDR3 covers 16 residues. Trimming left V 3 bases short and J 2 bases short, with 14 bases between. The CDR3 DNA is TGTGCCAGCAGTTTTCAGTCCGGGGGGACTGGAAACACCATATATTTT. Its translation is CASSFQSGGTGNTIYF.